This T cell receptor beta chain was sequenced in a study of T cells in localized non-small cell lung cancer. The study, taken as a whole, reports: The highest T cell clonality was in uninvolved adjacent lung, above tumor. Without multi-region sequencing, intratumor heterogeneity could not be excluded. Longer overall survival was associated with a higher density of T cells in the blood.

Produced via immunoSEQ multiplex PCR; TCRdb's table is partial and in-frame only. The sample contains under 30,000 clones, 70% to 90% of which appear only once. The CDR3 sequence is 14 residues long. V was clipped by 3 bases and J by 11 bases, with 20 bases between them. CDR1 is SGHKS and CDR2 is YYEKEE in the germline V gene (reference sequence). About this clone: Antigen: not known.

The chain uses TRBV5-5 and TRBJ1-1, with D unresolved. This receptor was taken from a female donor aged 60 or older with stage I lung adenocarcinoma. The material was peripheral blood, obtained before any cancer treatment. CDR3 residues: CASSSLPDASWAFF. CDR3 nucleotides: TGTGCCAGCAGCTCGCTACCAGATGCCAGTTGGGCTTTCTTT.